This T cell receptor (beta chain) was identified during a study of blood T cell repertoires in COVID-19. Across the whole study: Material from acute and convalescent COVID-19 was sourced from the United States, Italy and Spain. The analysed material was cDNA or gDNA that came from T cells, B-cell-depleted T cells, or PBMCs.

In the authors' workflow: Researchers report that nucleated cell counts were estimated from reference gene primer amplification. The data were produced by immunoSEQ multiplex PCR, yet TCRdb's version contains in-frame clones alone and is incomplete. Clonal size and the V and J genes are those of that table, whereas D and trimming came from the DNA. The top ten hold under 2.5% of the sample, which has a few hundred thousand clones, approximately 89% seen once. With 3 bases clipped from V and 3 bases from J, the junction kept 6 bases outside the gene matches. Looked up from germline, CDR1 is SGHVS and CDR2 is FNYEAQ. The CDR3 loop spans 16 amino acids.

The sequence was collected from a woman between 45 and 65 years old with acute or convalescent COVID-19. The sample was peripheral blood. V is TRBV7-6 and J is TRBJ1-4, with 8 bases fitting TRBD1. CDR3 nucleotide sequence: TGTGCCAGCAGCTTTGCCGGACAGGGACCTAATGAAAAACTGTTTTTT. It encodes CASSFAGQGPNEKLFF. The whole variable domain, filled in from reference TRBV7-6 and TRBJ1-4, reads GAGVSQSPRYKVTKRGQDVALRCDPISGHVSLYWYRQALGQGPEFLTYFNYEAQQDKSGLPNDRFSAERPEGSISTLTIQRTEQRDSAMYRCASSFAGQGPNEKLFFGSGTQLSVL.